These 29 T cell receptor beta chains were sequenced from one sample in a study of T cell responses to AZD1222 COVID-19 vaccine (dated by TCRdb to the early 2020s). In light of the paper, this sample's time point label describes: about 28 days (+/-7) after the second vaccine dose. Library method: the immunoSEQ multiplex PCR assay. Drawn from immuneACCESS, this table holds only the in-frame rearrangements with V and J called that TCRdb kept. Clones are partly lost; checked studies trace under half to an unresolved V gene and leave the rest unexplained. The sample contains over 100,000 clones, roughly 87% of them found a single time. The leading ten clones occupy approximately 2.6% of the sample. The material sequenced was peripheral blood, taken 28 days after the second AZD1222 dose. The receptors originated from an adult who received the AZD1222 COVID-19 vaccine.

This clone is a singleton in its sample. The chain couples TRBV28 to TRBJ1-3; 9 bases are a match to TRBD1. Germline V gene sequence: CDR1 MDHEN, CDR2 SYDVKM. The CDR3 has 19 residues. V shed 3 bases and J 0 bases; nucleotides not matched to a gene: 12. Written as DNA, the CDR3 is TGTGCCAGCAGTTTGGGGGACAGGGATTACCTAAGCTCTGGAAACACCATATATTTT. It specifies CASSLGDRDYLSSGNTIYF.

The chain links TRBV18 to TRBJ1-5; no definite D call. V was pared by 2 bases and J by 3 bases, with 5 bases between. The CDR3 is made up of 13 amino acids. Germline V gene data show CDR1 as KGHSH and CDR2 as LQKENI. The chain's CDR3 is CASSPGINQPQHF. The CDR3 DNA sequence: TGTGCCAGCTCACCAGGGATCAATCAGCCCCAGCATTTT.

The chain combines TRBV18 with TRBJ2-7, with TRBD1 matching over 7 bases. J gave up 0 bases and V 6 bases, and 5 bases lay outside the gene matches. The CDR3 totals 14 residues. Germline values: CDR1 KGHSH, CDR2 LQKENI. The CDR3 sequence: CASSLGTDSYEQYF. The DNA for the CDR3 is TGTGCCAGCTCTTTGGGGACAGACTCCTACGAGCAGTACTTC.

The chain combines TRBV18 with TRBJ1-5, with D possibly matching TRBD1 (6 bases). Germline V gene sequence: CDR1 KGHSH, CDR2 LQKENI. The CDR3 is 14 residues long. V was shortened by 2 bases and J by 5 bases, with 10 bases between the two germline ends. For the CDR3, the DNA is TGTGCCAGCTCACCATGGGGGCGCGATCAGCCCCAGCATTTT. Translating gives CASSPWGRDQPQHF.

This clone came up a few times. The chain carries TRBV29-1 and TRBJ1-2, with D possibly being TRBD1 (6 bases). The CDR3 contains 15 residues. CDR1 is SQVTM and CDR2 is ANQGSEA in the germline V gene. V was cut by 4 bases and J by 2 bases, with 17 bases left in between. CDR3 in amino acids: CSVVWGAAVNYGYTF. CDR3 DNA sequence: TGCAGCGTTGTTTGGGGGGCCGCTGTCAACTATGGCTACACCTTC.

The gene calls are TRBV2 and TRBJ2-7, with D possibly being TRBD1 or TRBD2 (7 bases each). The CDR3 extends over 14 amino acids. Germline loops: CDR1 SNHLY, CDR2 FYNNEI. The V gene lost 5 bases and the J gene lost 3 bases, with 14 bases spanning the gap. The CDR3 spells CASSRQGGGYEQYF. DNA for the CDR3: TGTGCCAGCAGTAGACAGGGAGGGGGCTACGAGCAGTACTTC.

This clone was detected once. The chain is built from TRBV9 and TRBJ1-4; D possibly corresponds to TRBD1 (5 bases). V lost 0 bases and J lost 3, with 9 bases in between. Germline CDR1 is SGDLS and CDR2 is YYNGEE. The CDR3 extends over 15 amino acids. This CDR3 reads CASSVGGNANEKLFF. The CDR3 DNA is TGTGCCAGCAGCGTAGGGGGGAATGCTAATGAAAAACTGTTTTTT.

The CDR3 protein is CASSERSATEETQYF. In DNA, the CDR3 is TGTGCCAGCAGTGAAAGGTCGGCGACAGAAGAGACCCAGTACTTC. The chain employs TRBV6-1 and TRBJ2-5, with a possible D match to TRBD1 (5 bases). The V and J ends lost 2 bases and 3 bases respectively, with 13 bases between them. The germline V gene encodes CDR1 MNHNS and CDR2 SASEGT. There are 15 residues in the CDR3.

The rearrangement links TRBV2 to TRBJ2-1; no firm D call. Trimming left V 6 bases short and J 14 bases short, with 17 bases between. The germline gives CDR1 SNHLY, CDR2 FYNNEI. There are 12 residues in the CDR3. CDR3 bases: TGTGCCAGCAGGTGGGGTCTGACTCGGGAGTTCTTC. Its translation is CASRWGLTREFF.

The chain combines TRBV4-1 with TRBJ2-3; TRBD1 matches at 9 bases. CDR1 and CDR2 (germline): MGHRA, YSYEKL. The CDR3 runs 17 residues. J gave up 5 bases and V 1 base, and 10 bases lay outside the gene matches. The CDR3 here is CASSQGSLGQGIDTQYF. The CDR3 DNA reads as TGCGCCAGCAGCCAAGGATCGCTGGGACAGGGTATAGATACGCAGTATTTT.

The chain couples TRBV11-1 to TRBJ2-1, with 9 bases aligning to TRBD2. The CDR3 is made up of 15 amino acids. V dropped 5 bases and J dropped 8; count of bases not matched to a gene: 10. CDR1 SGHAT and CDR2 FQDESV come from the germline V gene (reference sequence). The CDR3 loop is CASSLRAGGLDEQFF. The CDR3 region has the DNA TGTGCCAGCAGCCTTAGGGCGGGGGGGCTCGATGAGCAGTTCTTC.

This clone was counted once. The chain carries TRBV14 and TRBJ2-2; D is unclear. Germline values: CDR1 SGHDN, CDR2 FVKESK. CDR3 size: 12 residues. V lost 3 bases to trimming and J lost 1 base, with 0 bases between them. CDR3 sequence reads: CASSQNTGELFF. For the CDR3, the DNA is TGTGCCAGCAGCCAGAACACCGGGGAGCTGTTTTTT.

V gene TRBV9 combines with J gene TRBJ1-1; the D gene is possibly TRBD1 (5 bases). CDR1 SGDLS and CDR2 YYNGEE come from the germline V gene. The CDR3 extends over 17 amino acids. V dropped 0 bases and J dropped 1 base, with 16 bases sitting between them. CDR3 in DNA: TGTGCCAGCAGCGTAGTTCGGGGCCCAGGTGGGAACACTGAAGCTTTCTTT. Amino acid sequence: CASSVVRGPGGNTEAFF.

V gene TRBV21-1 combines with J gene TRBJ2-4; whether TRBD2, the table's D call, matches the DNA was not checked. TRBV21-1 is flagged as a pseudogene. The CDR3 loop spans 18 amino acids. The CDR3 loop is CASSRMSGGFIAKNIQYF. The CDR3 DNA reads as TGTGCCAGCAGCAGAATGTCAGGAGGGTTCATAGCCAAAAACATTCAGTACTTC.

This clone was detected only once. The chain has TRBV6-5 and TRBJ1-2, with D tentatively TRBD1 (6 bases). The germline gives CDR1 MNHEY, CDR2 SVGAGI. The V and J ends lost 7 bases and 0 bases respectively, with 12 bases between them. This CDR3 comprises 14 residues. The CDR3 loop reads CASNLQGANYGYTF. The DNA for the CDR3 is TGTGCCAGCAACCTACAGGGAGCTAACTATGGCTACACCTTC.

The chain uses TRBV7-9 and TRBJ2-1; 7 bases align to TRBD2. This CDR3 has 16 residues. Germline V gene sequence: CDR1 SEHNR, CDR2 FQNEAQ (reference sequence). Trimming took 4 bases from V and 0 from J; bases not matched to a gene: 6. The CDR3 sequence is CASSSLRGSSYNEQFF. CDR3 nucleotide sequence: TGTGCCAGCAGCTCCCTGCGGGGGAGCTCCTACAATGAGCAGTTCTTC.

There are a few counts of this clone. The chain couples TRBV10-3 to TRBJ2-3, with D perhaps TRBD1 (5 bases). V was trimmed by 6 bases and J by 4 bases, leaving 11 bases between them. The CDR3 has 13 residues. Germline V lookup: CDR1 ENHRY, CDR2 SYGVKD. CDR3 sequence: CAISQGQADTQYF. The CDR3, as DNA: TGTGCCATCAGCCAGGGTCAAGCAGATACGCAGTATTTT.

The rearrangement uses TRBV29-1 and TRBJ2-3; D is ambiguous. The CDR3 runs 12 residues. Trimming pared 4 bases from V and 0 bases from J, leaving 5 bases between. In germline, CDR1 is SQVTM, CDR2 ANQGSEA. The CDR3 bases are TGCAGCGTTGGCCCCAGCACAGATACGCAGTATTTT. Its translation: CSVGPSTDTQYF.

The rearrangement joins TRBV7-8 to TRBJ2-1, with D unresolved. Germline V gene sequence: CDR1 SGHVS, CDR2 FQNEAQ. V lost 1 base, J lost 7 bases, and 8 bases lay in between. The CDR3 extends over 13 amino acids. This CDR3 is CASSLGGSNEQFF. CDR3 coding DNA: TGTGCCAGCAGCTTAGGGGGTTCAAATGAGCAGTTCTTC.

The rearrangement uses TRBV6-2 or TRBV6-3 and TRBJ1-2; D is undetermined. Germline-derived CDR1 and CDR2 are MNHEY and SVGEGT. V was pared by 4 bases and J by 4 bases, with 10 bases between. The CDR3 length is 13 residues. The CDR3 nucleotides are TGTGCCAGCAGTTTTAACCCGCTCTATGGCTACACCTTC. It is translated as CASSFNPLYGYTF.

The chain has TRBV3-1 (or the pseudogene TRBV3-2) and TRBJ1-4, with D tentatively TRBD1 (5 bases). The CDR3 is made up of 14 amino acids. Germline V gene data show CDR1 as LGHDT and CDR2 as YNNKEL (reference sequence). V was cut by 5 bases and J by 8 bases, with 15 bases left in between. This CDR3 reads CASSDRTDREKLFF. The CDR3 DNA reads as TGTGCCAGCAGCGACAGAACAGATCGAGAAAAACTGTTTTTT.

This clone has a single count. The V gene is TRBV3-1 (or the pseudogene TRBV3-2), the J gene TRBJ1-1; a possible D gene is TRBD1 (6 bases). The CDR3 consists of 13 residues. The germline gives CDR1 LGHDT, CDR2 YNNKEL (reference sequence). V was shortened by 6 bases and J by 6 bases, with 14 bases between the two germline ends. The CDR3 DNA reads as TGTGCCAGCAGGCCCAGGGGTTCACCTGAAGCTTTCTTT. It encodes CASRPRGSPEAFF.

This rearrangement joins TRBV11-2 to TRBJ2-5; the D gene is possibly TRBD1 (5 bases). CDR3 length: 15 residues. With 7 bases removed from V and 1 base from J, the gap between germline ends came to 16 bases. Per germline, CDR1 SGHAT and CDR2 FQNNGV. The CDR3 loop reads CASTRNTGSQETQYF. The CDR3 nucleotides read TGTGCCAGCACAAGAAATACAGGTTCCCAAGAGACCCAGTACTTC.

This clone was observed a few times. J is TRBJ1-2 and V is TRBV28; tentatively, D is TRBD1 (5 bases). V lost 1 base and J lost 3, with 12 bases in between. Germline V gene sequence: CDR1 MDHEN, CDR2 SYDVKM. The length of the CDR3 is 15 residues. CDR3 region: CASSLFQGLYYGYTF. The DNA of the CDR3 is TGTGCCAGCAGTTTATTTCAGGGTTTATACTATGGCTACACCTTC.

The CDR3 loop is CASSLDAGTGGSNEQFF. Here the CDR3 DNA reads TGTGCCAGCAGCTTAGATGCCGGGACTGGGGGGTCCAATGAGCAGTTCTTC. J is TRBJ2-1 and V is TRBV7-9; possible D gene TRBD2, 6 bases. The CDR3 is 17 residues long. Trimming took 1 base from V and 6 from J, leaving 19 bases between them. Germline CDR1 is SEHNR and CDR2 is FQNEAQ (reference sequence).

This rearrangement joins TRBV12-3 or TRBV12-4 to TRBJ2-6; D is unresolved. V lost 6 bases to trimming and J lost 0 bases, with 3 bases between them. CDR3 length: 13 amino acids. CDR3 sequence reads: CASRASGANVLTF. CDR3 DNA: TGTGCCAGCAGGGCCTCTGGGGCCAACGTCCTGACTTTC.

This clone was detected once. CDR3 sequence reads: CASSIWLGPYNEQFF. CDR3 sequence (DNA): TGTGCCAGTAGTATATGGTTGGGGCCCTACAATGAGCAGTTCTTC. This chain uses TRBV19 with TRBJ2-1; weak D call: TRBD1 (5 bases). Trimming took off 2 bases at V and 2 bases at J, with 10 bases between the two ends. The length of the CDR3 is 15 residues. Germline CDR1 is LNHDA and CDR2 is SQIVND (reference sequence).

The gene calls are TRBV6-5 and TRBJ1-4; tentatively, D is TRBD1 (5 bases). Germline V CDR1 and CDR2: MNHEY, SVGAGI. The V end was cut by 9 bases, the J end by 3 bases, with 11 bases between. This CDR3 contains 13 residues. CDR3 residues: CASAGSPNEKLFF. CDR3 sequence (DNA): TGTGCCAGTGCAGGGAGCCCTAATGAAAAACTGTTTTTT.

This chain links TRBV9 with TRBJ1-4; TRBD1 matches 9 bases. V gave up 3 bases and J gave up 8 bases; unmatched junction bases: 5. The germline gives CDR1 SGDLS, CDR2 YYNGEE. There are 14 residues in the CDR3. The CDR3: CASSEGQGGEKLFF. CDR3 in DNA: TGTGCCAGCAGCGAGGGACAGGGAGGGGAAAAACTGTTTTTT.